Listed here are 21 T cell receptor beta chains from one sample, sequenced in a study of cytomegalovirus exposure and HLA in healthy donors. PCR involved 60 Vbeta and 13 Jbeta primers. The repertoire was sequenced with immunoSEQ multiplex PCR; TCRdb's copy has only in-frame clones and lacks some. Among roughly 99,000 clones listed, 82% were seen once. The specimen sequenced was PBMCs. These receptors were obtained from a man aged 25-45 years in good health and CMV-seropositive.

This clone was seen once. CDR3 amino acids: CASSLGQGGSYNEQFF. CDR3 coding DNA: TGCGCCAGCAGCTTGGGACAGGGCGGTTCCTACAATGAGCAGTTCTTC. V is TRBV5-1 and J is TRBJ2-1, with 7 bases matching TRBD1. V was clipped by 0 bases and J by 1 base; unmatched bases: 4. CDR1 SGHRS and CDR2 YFSETQ come from the germline V gene. This CDR3 region has 16 residues. Full variable domain (rest looked up from reference TRBV5-1 and TRBJ2-1): KAGVTQTPRYLIKTRGQQVTLSCSPISGHRSVSWYQQTPGQGLQFLFEYFSETQRNKGNFPGRFSGRQFSNSRSEMNVSTLELGDSALYLCASSLGQGGSYNEQFFGPGTRLTVL.

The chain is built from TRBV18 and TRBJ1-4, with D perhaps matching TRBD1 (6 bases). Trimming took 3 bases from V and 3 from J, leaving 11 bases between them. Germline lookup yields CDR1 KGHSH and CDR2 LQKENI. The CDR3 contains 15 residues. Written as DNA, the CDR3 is TGTGCCAGCTCACCGGACAGTGCGTCTAATGAAAAACTGTTTTTT. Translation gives CASSPDSASNEKLFF.

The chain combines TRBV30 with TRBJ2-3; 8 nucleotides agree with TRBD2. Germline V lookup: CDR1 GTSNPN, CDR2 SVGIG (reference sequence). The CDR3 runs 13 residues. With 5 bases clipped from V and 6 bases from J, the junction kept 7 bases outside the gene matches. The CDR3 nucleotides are TGTGCCTGGGAACGGGGGGGCCAGGATACGCAGTATTTT. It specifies CAWERGGQDTQYF.

This CDR3 is CASSTIYRGNYGYTF. The CDR3 DNA reads as TGTGCCAGCAGCACCATCTACAGGGGTAACTATGGCTACACCTTC. The chain is built from TRBV5-4 and TRBJ1-2; 7 bases agree with TRBD1. Trimming cost V 4 bases and J 1 base; bases outside gene matches: 7. The CDR3 consists of 15 residues. Germline loops: CDR1 SGHNT, CDR2 YYREEE (reference sequence).

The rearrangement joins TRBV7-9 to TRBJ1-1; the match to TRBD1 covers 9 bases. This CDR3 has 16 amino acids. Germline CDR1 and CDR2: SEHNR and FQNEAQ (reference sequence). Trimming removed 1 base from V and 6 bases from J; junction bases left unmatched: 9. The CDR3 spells CASSLDPGQGLSEAFF. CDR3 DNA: TGTGCCAGCAGCTTAGACCCGGGACAGGGCCTATCTGAAGCTTTCTTT.

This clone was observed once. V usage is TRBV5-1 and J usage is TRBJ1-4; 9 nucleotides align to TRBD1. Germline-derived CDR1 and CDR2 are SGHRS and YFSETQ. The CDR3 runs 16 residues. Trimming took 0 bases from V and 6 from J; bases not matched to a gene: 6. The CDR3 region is CASSLALGTGHEKLFF. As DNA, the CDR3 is TGCGCCAGCAGCTTGGCCTTGGGGACAGGGCATGAAAAACTGTTTTTT.

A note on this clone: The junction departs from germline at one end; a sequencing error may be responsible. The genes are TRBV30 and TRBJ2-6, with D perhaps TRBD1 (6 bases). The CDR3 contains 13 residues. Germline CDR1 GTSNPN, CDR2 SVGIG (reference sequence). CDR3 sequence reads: CAERQAGANGLTF. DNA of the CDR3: TGTGCCGAACGACAGGCTGGGGCCAACGGCCTGACTTTC.

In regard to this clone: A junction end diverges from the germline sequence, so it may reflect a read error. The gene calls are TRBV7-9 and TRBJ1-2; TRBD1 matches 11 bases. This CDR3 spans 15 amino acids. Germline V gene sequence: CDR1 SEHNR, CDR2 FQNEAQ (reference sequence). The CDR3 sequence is CSSSFGQGASYGYTF. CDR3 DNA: TGTTCCAGCAGCTTCGGACAGGGGGCCAGCTATGGCTACACCTTC.

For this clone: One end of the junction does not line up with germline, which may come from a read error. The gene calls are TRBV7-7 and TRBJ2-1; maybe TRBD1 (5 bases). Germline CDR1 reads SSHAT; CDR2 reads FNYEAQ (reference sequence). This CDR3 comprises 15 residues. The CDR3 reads CASSLGQGSYNEQFF. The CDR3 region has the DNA TGTGCTAGCAGCTTAGGGCAGGGTTCATACAATGAGCAGTTCTTC.

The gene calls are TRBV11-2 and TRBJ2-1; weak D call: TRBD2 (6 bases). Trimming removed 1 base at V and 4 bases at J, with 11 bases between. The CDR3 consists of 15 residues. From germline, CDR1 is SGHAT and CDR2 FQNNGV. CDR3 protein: CASSLGGASYNEQFF. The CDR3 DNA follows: TGTGCCAGCAGCTTAGGCGGGGCTTCATACAATGAGCAGTTCTTC.

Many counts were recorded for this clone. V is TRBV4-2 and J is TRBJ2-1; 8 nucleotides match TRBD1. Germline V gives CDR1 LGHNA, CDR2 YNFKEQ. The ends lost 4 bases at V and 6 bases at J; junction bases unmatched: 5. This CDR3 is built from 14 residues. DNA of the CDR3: TGTGCCAGCAGCCCTGGACAGGGTGGCAATGAGCAGTTCTTC. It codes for CASSPGQGGNEQFF.

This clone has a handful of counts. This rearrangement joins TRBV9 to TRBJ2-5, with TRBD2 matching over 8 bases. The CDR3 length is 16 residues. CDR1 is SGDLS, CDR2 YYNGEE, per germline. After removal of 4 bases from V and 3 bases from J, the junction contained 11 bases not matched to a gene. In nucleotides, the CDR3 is TGTGCCAGCAGCTCCCGAGGGGCGGGGGGCAAAGAGACCCAGTACTTC. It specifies CASSSRGAGGKETQYF. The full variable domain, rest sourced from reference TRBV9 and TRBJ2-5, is DSGVTQTPKHLITATGQRVTLRCSPRSGDLSVYWYQQSLDQGLQFLIQYYNGEERAKGNILERFSAQQFPDLHSELNLSSLELGDSALYFCASSSRGAGGKETQYFGPGTRLLVL.

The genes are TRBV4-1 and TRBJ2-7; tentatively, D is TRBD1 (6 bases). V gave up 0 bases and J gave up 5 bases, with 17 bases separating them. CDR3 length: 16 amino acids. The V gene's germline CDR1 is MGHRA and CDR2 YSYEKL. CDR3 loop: CASSQETGTRGHEQYF. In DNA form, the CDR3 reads TGCGCCAGCAGCCAAGAAACCGGGACAAGAGGGCACGAGCAGTACTTC.

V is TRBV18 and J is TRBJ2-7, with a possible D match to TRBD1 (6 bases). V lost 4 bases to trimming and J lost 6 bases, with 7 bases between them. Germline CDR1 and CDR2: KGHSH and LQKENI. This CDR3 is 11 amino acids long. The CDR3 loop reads CASSRGLEQYF. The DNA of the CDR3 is TGTGCCAGCTCACGGGGGCTCGAGCAGTACTTC.

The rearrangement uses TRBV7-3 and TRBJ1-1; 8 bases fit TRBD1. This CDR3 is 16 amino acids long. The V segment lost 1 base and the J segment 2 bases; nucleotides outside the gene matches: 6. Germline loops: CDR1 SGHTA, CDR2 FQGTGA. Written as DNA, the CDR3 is TGTGCCAGCAGCTTAAACGCAGGGGGCCTTAACACTGAAGCTTTCTTT. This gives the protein CASSLNAGGLNTEAFF.

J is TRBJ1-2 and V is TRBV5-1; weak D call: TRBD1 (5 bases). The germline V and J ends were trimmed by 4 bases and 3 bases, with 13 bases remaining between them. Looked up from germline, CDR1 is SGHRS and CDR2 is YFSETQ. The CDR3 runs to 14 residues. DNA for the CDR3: TGCGCCAGCAGCCGCGGAGGGGTGGACTATGGCTACACCTTC. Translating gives CASSRGGVDYGYTF.

In DNA, the CDR3 is TGTGCCAGCAGTGAATTTCTGGGGTCAGGGAGGCTCAATAATTCACCCCTCCACTTT. This encodes CASSEFLGSGRLNNSPLHF. The J gene is TRBJ1-6, the V gene TRBV2; perhaps TRBD1 as D (5 bases). Trimming removed 2 bases at V and 5 bases at J, with 22 bases between. The CDR3 extends over 19 amino acids. CDR1 and CDR2 from the germline V gene are SNHLY and FYNNEI.

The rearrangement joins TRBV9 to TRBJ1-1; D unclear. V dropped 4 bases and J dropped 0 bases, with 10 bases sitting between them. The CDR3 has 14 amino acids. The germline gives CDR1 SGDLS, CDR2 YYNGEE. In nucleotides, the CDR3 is TGTGCCAGCAGCCCTGTACTTATGAACACTGAAGCTTTCTTT. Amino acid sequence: CASSPVLMNTEAFF.

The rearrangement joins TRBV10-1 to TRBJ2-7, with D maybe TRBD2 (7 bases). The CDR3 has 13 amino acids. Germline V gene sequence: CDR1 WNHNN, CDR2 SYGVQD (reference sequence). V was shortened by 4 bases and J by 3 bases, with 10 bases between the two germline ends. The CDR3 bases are TGCGCCAGCAGTGGCGGGGGCTTCTACGAGCAGTACTTC. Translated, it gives CASSGGGFYEQYF.

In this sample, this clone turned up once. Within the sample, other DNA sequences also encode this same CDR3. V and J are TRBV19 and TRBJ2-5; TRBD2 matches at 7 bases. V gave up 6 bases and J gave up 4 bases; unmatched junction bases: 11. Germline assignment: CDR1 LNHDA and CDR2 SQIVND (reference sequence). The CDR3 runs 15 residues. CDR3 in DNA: TGTGCCAGTAGCGGGACGGGGGGTGCTCTAGAGACCCAGTACTTC. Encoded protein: CASSGTGGALETQYF.

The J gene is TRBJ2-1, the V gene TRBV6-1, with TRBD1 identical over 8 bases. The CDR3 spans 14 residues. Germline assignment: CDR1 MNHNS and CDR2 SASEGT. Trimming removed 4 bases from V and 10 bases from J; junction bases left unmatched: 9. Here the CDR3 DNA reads TGTGCCAGCAGTGGATGGACAGGGTCGGGGGAGCAGTTCTTC. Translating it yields CASSGWTGSGEQFF.